The 5 T cell receptor beta chains below come from one sample, sequenced in a study of cytomegalovirus exposure and HLA in healthy donors. PCR used 60 Vbeta primers and 13 Jbeta primers. Only in-frame clones appear in the TCRdb table, and some are missing; sequencing was by immunoSEQ multiplex PCR. The sample includes some 200,000 clones, 84% of them seen just once. The specimen sequenced was PBMCs. The receptor source for this set is a woman aged 45-59 years in good health and CMV-seropositive.

The chain carries TRBV7-9 and TRBJ1-1; 9 nucleotides line up with TRBD1. Germline CDR1 reads SEHNR; CDR2 reads FQNEAQ (reference sequence). After removal of 2 bases from V and 8 bases from J, the junction contained 9 bases not matched to a gene. This CDR3 contains 15 residues. The CDR3 protein is CASSLPRTGADEAFF. The CDR3 nucleotides are TGTGCCAGCAGCTTACCACGGACAGGGGCGGACGAAGCTTTCTTT.

The chain couples TRBV2 to TRBJ2-7, with 7 bases aligning to TRBD1. Per germline, CDR1 SNHLY and CDR2 FYNNEI. The CDR3 is made up of 13 amino acids. Trimming removed 4 bases from V and 0 bases from J; junction bases left unmatched: 0. CDR3: CASSGDSSYEQYF. CDR3 coding DNA: TGTGCCAGCAGTGGGGACAGCTCCTACGAGCAGTACTTC.

CDR3 nucleotides: TGTGCCAGCTCACCACGCGCAGGGGTCACCGGGGAGCTGTTTTTT. It translates to CASSPRAGVTGELFF. The chain joins TRBV18 to TRBJ2-2; D might be TRBD1 (6 bases). The V end was cut by 1 base, the J end by 4 bases, with 10 bases between. The V gene's germline CDR1 is KGHSH and CDR2 LQKENI. The CDR3 is 15 amino acids.

The rearrangement joins TRBV7-2 to TRBJ1-5; no clear D. V lost 5 bases and J 9 bases, leaving 17 bases between the germline ends. The CDR3 totals 14 residues. Germline V gives CDR1 SGHTA, CDR2 FQGNSA. In DNA form, the CDR3 reads TGTGCCAGCAGCCCCGGGGTTCCCGAAGGGCCCCAGCATTTT. Residues: CASSPGVPEGPQHF. Full variable domain (missing parts from reference TRBV7-2 and TRBJ1-5): GAGVSQSPSNKVTEKGKDVELRCDPISGHTALYWYRQSLGQGLEFLIYFQGNSAPDKSGLPSDRFSAERTGGSVSTLTIQRTQQEDSAVYLCASSPGVPEGPQHFGDGTRLSIL.

The V call is TRBV4-3, the J call TRBJ2-1, with 7 bases identical to TRBD2. The CDR3 consists of 15 residues. CDR1 and CDR2 (germline): LGHNA, YSLEER. Unmatched junction bases numbered 3, after V lost 4 bases and J lost 0 bases. CDR3: CASSLTGGSYNEQFF. For the CDR3, the DNA is TGCGCCAGCAGCCTAACGGGGGGCTCCTACAATGAGCAGTTCTTC.